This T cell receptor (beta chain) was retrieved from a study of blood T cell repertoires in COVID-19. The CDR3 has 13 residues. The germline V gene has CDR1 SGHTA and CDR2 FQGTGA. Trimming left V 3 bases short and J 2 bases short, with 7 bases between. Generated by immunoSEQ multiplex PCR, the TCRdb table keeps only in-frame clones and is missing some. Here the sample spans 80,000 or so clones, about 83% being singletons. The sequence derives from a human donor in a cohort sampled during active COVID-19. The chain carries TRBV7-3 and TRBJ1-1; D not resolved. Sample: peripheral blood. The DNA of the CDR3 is TGTGCCAGCAGCTTGGAGTCAAACACTGAAGCTTTCTTT. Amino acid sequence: CASSLESNTEAFF. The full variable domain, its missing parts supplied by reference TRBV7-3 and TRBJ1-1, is GAGVSQTPSNKVTEKGKYVELRCDPISGHTALYWYRQSLGQGPEFLIYFQGTGAADDSGLPNDRFFAVRPEGSVSTLKIQRTERGDSAVYLCASSLESNTEAFFGQGTRLTVV.